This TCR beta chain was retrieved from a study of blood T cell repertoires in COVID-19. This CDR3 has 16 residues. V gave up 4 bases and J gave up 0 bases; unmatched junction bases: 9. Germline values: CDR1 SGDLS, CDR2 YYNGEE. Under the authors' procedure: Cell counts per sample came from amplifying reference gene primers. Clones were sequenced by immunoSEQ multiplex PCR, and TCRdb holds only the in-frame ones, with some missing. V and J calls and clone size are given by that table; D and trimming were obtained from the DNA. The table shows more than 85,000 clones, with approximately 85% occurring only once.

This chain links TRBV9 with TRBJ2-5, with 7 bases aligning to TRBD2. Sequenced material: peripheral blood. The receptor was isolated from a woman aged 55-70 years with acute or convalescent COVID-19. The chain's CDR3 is CASSLRGVGYQETQYF. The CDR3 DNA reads TGTGCCAGCAGCCTTCGGGGGGTTGGGTACCAAGAGACCCAGTACTTC.